These 29 T cell receptor beta chains came from one sample sequenced in a study of blood T cell repertoires in COVID-19. The method was immunoSEQ multiplex PCR; TCRdb's version includes in-frame clones alone and lacks a portion of them. The sample shows about 180,000 clones, 70% to 90% of them seen only once. The source material was peripheral blood. These receptors were collected from a man between 60 and 75 years old with acute or convalescent COVID-19.

The J gene is TRBJ2-1, the V gene TRBV28; the D gene is possibly TRBD2 (6 bases). Germline CDR1 is MDHEN and CDR2 is SYDVKM. CDR3 size: 17 residues. Trimming took 2 bases from V and 0 from J, leaving 14 bases between them. The CDR3 DNA sequence: TGTGCCAGCAGTTTAAGAGGAGGGTCCCGCTCCTACAATGAGCAGTTCTTC. This sequence encodes CASSLRGGSRSYNEQFF.

The V gene is TRBV2, the J gene TRBJ2-7; 10 bases fit TRBD1. V shed 6 bases and J 1 base; nucleotides not matched to a gene: 6. Germline loops: CDR1 SNHLY, CDR2 FYNNEI. The CDR3 totals 15 residues. The DNA of the CDR3 is TGTGCCAGCAGGAAAGGGGGACAGGGGTCCTACGAGCAGTACTTC. It encodes CASRKGGQGSYEQYF.

This chain connects TRBV28 to TRBJ1-2; 7 positions agree with TRBD1. The junction had 8 bases not matched to a gene; V was cut back by 6 bases and J by 4 bases. Per germline, CDR1 MDHEN and CDR2 SYDVKM. CDR3 length equals 14 residues. The DNA for the CDR3 is TGTGCCAGCAGCTCCCCGACAGGGTTCTATGGCTACACCTTC. The encoded protein is CASSSPTGFYGYTF.

This clone was picked up a small number of times. The V gene is TRBV28, the J gene TRBJ1-1; TRBD1 matches 7 bases. This CDR3 has 15 residues. The germline V gene encodes CDR1 MDHEN and CDR2 SYDVKM. V lost 4 bases, J lost 7 bases, and 12 bases stayed unmatched. In nucleotides, the CDR3 is TGTGCCAGCAGTTCCACCAAGACAGGGATCGATGAAGCTTTCTTT. Protein: CASSSTKTGIDEAFF.

The rearrangement links TRBV7-2 to TRBJ1-5; 8 bases fit TRBD1. V trimming: 5 bases; J trimming: 7 bases; junction bases outside the gene matches: 7. This CDR3 spans 14 amino acids. Germline CDR1 and CDR2: SGHTA and FQGNSA. In nucleotides, the CDR3 is TGTGCCAGCAGCACTAGCCGGACAGGGCAGCCCCAGCATTTT. It is translated as CASSTSRTGQPQHF.

The rearrangement links TRBV11-2 to TRBJ2-2, with D possibly TRBD1 on 6 matching bases. CDR3 length: 15 residues. Per germline, CDR1 SGHAT and CDR2 FQNNGV. The ends were cut back, 5 bases at V and 3 bases at J, with 13 bases in the middle. The CDR3 nucleotides are TGTGCCAGCAGCACCGGGACACTCTACACCGGGGAGCTGTTTTTT. Its protein is CASSTGTLYTGELFF. Complete variable domain (other parts from reference TRBV11-2 and TRBJ2-2): EAGVAQSPRYKIIEKRQSVAFWCNPISGHATLYWYQQILGQGPKLLIQFQNNGVVDDSQLPKDRFSAERLKGVDSTLKIQPAKLEDSAVYLCASSTGTLYTGELFFGEGSRLTVL.

The chain uses TRBV4-1 and TRBJ1-2; 8 nucleotides line up with TRBD1. CDR1 and CDR2 (germline): MGHRA, YSYEKL. V was pared by 0 bases and J by 2 bases, with 8 bases of the junction left unmatched. The CDR3 has 17 amino acids. The CDR3 reads CASSQDPAGGANYGYTF. The CDR3 DNA sequence: TGCGCCAGCAGCCAAGATCCGGCAGGGGGCGCCAACTATGGCTACACCTTC.

The V gene is TRBV13, the J gene TRBJ2-3; D is uncertain. Looked up from germline, CDR1 is PRHDT and CDR2 is FYEKMQ (reference sequence). The CDR3 has 13 residues. The V and J ends lost 6 bases and 5 bases respectively, with 12 bases between them. This CDR3 reads CASSSSPGDTQYF. CDR3 nucleotide sequence: TGTGCCAGCAGTTCATCCCCCGGAGATACGCAGTATTTT.

This chain joins TRBV28 and TRBJ2-1; 7 nucleotides match TRBD2. This CDR3 has 14 amino acids. Germline V gene sequence: CDR1 MDHEN, CDR2 SYDVKM. The junction had 9 bases not matched to a gene; V was cut back by 10 bases and J by 3 bases. Here the CDR3 reads CANTWDYGYNEQFF. DNA for the CDR3: TGTGCCAACACCTGGGACTACGGCTACAATGAGCAGTTCTTC.

The chain links TRBV12-3 or TRBV12-4 to TRBJ2-7, with TRBD1 identical over 7 bases. This CDR3 has 13 amino acids. J lost 7 bases, V lost 3 bases, and 6 bases had no gene match. The CDR3 loop reads CASSLDRSGEQYF. The CDR3 DNA reads TGTGCCAGCAGTTTGGACAGGTCGGGAGAGCAGTACTTC.

The chain combines TRBV7-8 with TRBJ2-7, with 9 bases that match TRBD2. CDR1 and CDR2 from the germline V gene are SGHVS and FQNEAQ. CDR3 length: 16 amino acids. The V segment lost 5 bases and the J segment 1 base; nucleotides outside the gene matches: 9. The CDR3 region is CASSPGSAGGSYEQYF. CDR3 DNA sequence: TGTGCCAGCAGCCCCGGGTCTGCGGGAGGGTCCTACGAGCAGTACTTC.

V and J are TRBV5-1 and TRBJ2-3; possibly TRBD1 for D (6 bases). Germline CDR1 SGHRS, CDR2 YFSETQ. This CDR3 has 20 amino acids. With 0 bases removed from V and 0 bases from J, the gap between germline ends came to 23 bases. In DNA, the CDR3 is TGCGCCAGCAGCTTGGCACGGACATGGTCCGGGACAAGAAGCACAGATACGCAGTATTTT. It is translated as CASSLARTWSGTRSTDTQYF.

This chain joins TRBV4-2 and TRBJ2-7; 10 bases are a match to TRBD2. Germline V gene sequence: CDR1 LGHNA, CDR2 YNFKEQ. With V trimmed by 1 base and J by 7 bases, 7 bases remained unmatched. This CDR3 is built from 15 residues. The CDR3 DNA reads TGTGCCAGCAGCCAAGGGGGGGCTAGCGGGAGAGAGCAGTACTTC. This encodes CASSQGGASGREQYF.

This chain joins TRBV6-5 and TRBJ2-1; perhaps TRBD2 as D (6 bases). V lost 8 bases and J lost 10, with 21 bases in between. The CDR3 loop spans 14 amino acids. Germline CDR1 reads MNHEY; CDR2 reads SVGAGI. CDR3 DNA: TGTGCCAGCTCCTATGGGGGGTCCTCAGCCGAGCAGTTCTTC. Amino acids: CASSYGGSSAEQFF.

This chain joins TRBV6-1 and TRBJ2-7; 9 bases match TRBD2. This CDR3 region has 16 residues. Germline CDR1 and CDR2: MNHNS and SASEGT. V shed 3 bases and J 3 bases; nucleotides not matched to a gene: 9. The CDR3 DNA sequence: TGTGCCAGCAGTGAGCTAGCGGGACATAACGGCTACGAGCAGTACTTC. Protein product: CASSELAGHNGYEQYF.

This clone was recorded only once. This chain links TRBV12-3 or TRBV12-4 with TRBJ1-5; D is unresolved. V lost 5 bases, J lost 7 bases, and 12 bases lay in between. The CDR3 is 13 residues long. CDR3 bases: TGTGCCAGCAGTGTCGGGGTCCGACAGCCCCAGCATTTT. It is translated as CASSVGVRQPQHF.

This clone has only one observation. The gene calls are TRBV28 and TRBJ1-4, with a tentative D call TRBD1 (6 bases). The CDR3 extends over 16 amino acids. Germline V gives CDR1 MDHEN, CDR2 SYDVKM. V was shortened by 4 bases and J by 5 bases, with 17 bases between the two germline ends. Written as DNA, the CDR3 is TGTGCCAGCAGTTCCCCCGGGAGGGGGAAAAATGAAAAACTGTTTTTT. This translates into CASSSPGRGKNEKLFF.

The rearrangement links TRBV6-1 to TRBJ2-7; 7 nucleotides align to TRBD2. CDR1 and CDR2 (germline): MNHNS, SASEGT. This CDR3 region has 15 residues. V lost 3 bases to trimming and J lost 2 bases; unmatched junction nucleotides: 7. The CDR3 reads CASSDGTSATYEQYF. The CDR3 bases are TGTGCCAGCAGTGATGGTACTAGCGCGACCTACGAGCAGTACTTC.

The chain employs TRBV24-1 and TRBJ2-3; 10 bases align to TRBD2. This CDR3 contains 16 residues. CDR1 and CDR2 (germline): KGHDR, SFDVKD. Trimming cost V 4 bases and J 0 bases; bases outside gene matches: 3. The CDR3 DNA sequence: TGTGCCACCAGTGACGGGACTAGCGTCAGCACAGATACGCAGTATTTT. Its protein is CATSDGTSVSTDTQYF.

On this clone itself: The sample has other DNA sequences that encode this CDR3 too. The V call is TRBV5-1, the J call TRBJ2-5; D is perhaps TRBD1 (5 bases). The germline V gene encodes CDR1 SGHRS and CDR2 YFSETQ. CDR3 length: 13 amino acids. V dropped 2 bases and J dropped 2 bases, with 7 bases sitting between them. CDR3 residues: CASSLDRQETQYF. The CDR3 DNA reads as TGCGCCAGCAGCTTAGACAGACAAGAGACCCAGTACTTC.

This clone appeared once. This rearrangement joins TRBV29-1 to TRBJ2-1; TRBD2 matches at 8 bases. The germline CDR1 and CDR2 sequences are SQVTM and ANQGSEA. The CDR3 extends over 13 amino acids. V dropped 5 bases and J dropped 1; count of bases not matched to a gene: 1. CDR3 nucleotides: TGCAGCGTTCGACTAGCGTCCTACAATGAGCAGTTCTTC. This codes for CSVRLASYNEQFF.

The gene calls are TRBV5-1 and TRBJ2-2; 10 bases align to TRBD2. V lost 3 bases to trimming and J lost 5 bases; unmatched junction nucleotides: 10. Germline V gene lookup returns CDR1 SGHRS and CDR2 YFSETQ. The CDR3 runs to 17 residues. CDR3 DNA: TGCGCCAGCAGCTCGGACCTGGGACTAGCGTTTACCGGGGAGCTGTTTTTT. This encodes CASSSDLGLAFTGELFF.

This chain joins TRBV24-1 and TRBJ2-1; 16 nucleotides line up with TRBD2. With 4 bases clipped from V and 10 bases from J, the junction kept 6 bases outside the gene matches. This CDR3 spans 16 amino acids. Germline CDR1 is KGHDR and CDR2 is SFDVKD. CDR3 in DNA: TGTGCCACCAGTGACTTGGGACTAGCGGGAGGGGGGGAGCAGTTCTTC. It encodes CATSDLGLAGGGEQFF.

This chain uses TRBV19 with TRBJ1-5, with D unresolved. The CDR3 extends over 12 amino acids. The V end lost 5 bases, the J end lost 4 bases, and 6 bases lay between the germline ends. The germline gives CDR1 LNHDA, CDR2 SQIVND (reference sequence). This CDR3 reads CASSEGNQPQHF. The CDR3 nucleotides are TGTGCCAGTAGTGAGGGTAATCAGCCCCAGCATTTT.

Written as DNA, the CDR3 is TGTGCCAGCAGCCAAGGTGCGGGTGGCACAGATACGCAGTATTTT. As protein: CASSQGAGGTDTQYF. The chain couples TRBV4-2 to TRBJ2-3, with D possibly TRBD2 on 5 matching bases. Trimming took off 1 base at V and 1 base at J, with 9 bases between the two ends. Germline lookup yields CDR1 LGHNA and CDR2 YNFKEQ. The CDR3 spans 15 residues.

This clone was observed a single time. This chain connects TRBV3-1 (or the pseudogene TRBV3-2) to TRBJ1-6; possible D gene TRBD1, 6 bases. Trimming removed 7 bases from V and 8 bases from J, with 12 bases in between. This CDR3 has 13 residues. Germline V gene data show CDR1 as LGHDT and CDR2 as YNNKEL (reference sequence). The CDR3 sequence: CASTWGHYSPLHF. CDR3 DNA sequence: TGTGCCAGCACCTGGGGGCACTATTCACCCCTCCACTTT.

The chain employs TRBV25-1 and TRBJ1-4, with D perhaps matching TRBD1 (5 bases). V dropped 1 base and J dropped 7 bases, with 7 bases sitting between them. CDR3 length: 13 residues. CDR1 MGHDK and CDR2 SYGVNS come from the germline V gene. As DNA, the CDR3 is TGTGCCAGCAGTGAATTTCAGGGTGAAAAACTGTTTTTT. The encoded protein is CASSEFQGEKLFF.

J is TRBJ1-1 and V is TRBV10-3, with D unclear. The CDR3 spans 12 residues. Per the germline V gene, CDR1 is ENHRY and CDR2 is SYGVKD. V lost 2 bases and J 6 bases, leaving 7 bases between the germline ends. The CDR3 here is CAISEGGPEAFF. The CDR3 nucleotides are TGTGCCATCAGTGAGGGCGGCCCTGAAGCTTTCTTT.

In its sample, this clone was seen once. The V gene is TRBV25-1, the J gene TRBJ2-7; tentative D call: TRBD2 (5 bases). CDR3 length: 15 residues. V was pared by 5 bases and J by 0 bases, with 14 bases between. Germline CDR1 MGHDK, CDR2 SYGVNS. CDR3 sequence: CASSLAQSSSYEQYF. The DNA of the CDR3 is TGTGCCAGCAGTTTAGCGCAATCCAGCTCCTACGAGCAGTACTTC.